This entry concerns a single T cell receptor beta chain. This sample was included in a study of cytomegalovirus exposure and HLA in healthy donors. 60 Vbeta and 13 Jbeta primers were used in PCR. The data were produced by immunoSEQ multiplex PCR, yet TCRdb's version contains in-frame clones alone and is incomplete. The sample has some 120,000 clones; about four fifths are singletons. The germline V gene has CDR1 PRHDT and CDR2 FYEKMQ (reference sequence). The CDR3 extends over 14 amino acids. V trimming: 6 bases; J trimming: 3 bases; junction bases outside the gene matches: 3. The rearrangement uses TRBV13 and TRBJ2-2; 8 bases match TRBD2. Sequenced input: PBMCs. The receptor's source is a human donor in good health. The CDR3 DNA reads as TGTGCCAGCAGTCTAGCGGGCGACACCGGGGAGCTGTTTTTT. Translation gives CASSLAGDTGELFF.